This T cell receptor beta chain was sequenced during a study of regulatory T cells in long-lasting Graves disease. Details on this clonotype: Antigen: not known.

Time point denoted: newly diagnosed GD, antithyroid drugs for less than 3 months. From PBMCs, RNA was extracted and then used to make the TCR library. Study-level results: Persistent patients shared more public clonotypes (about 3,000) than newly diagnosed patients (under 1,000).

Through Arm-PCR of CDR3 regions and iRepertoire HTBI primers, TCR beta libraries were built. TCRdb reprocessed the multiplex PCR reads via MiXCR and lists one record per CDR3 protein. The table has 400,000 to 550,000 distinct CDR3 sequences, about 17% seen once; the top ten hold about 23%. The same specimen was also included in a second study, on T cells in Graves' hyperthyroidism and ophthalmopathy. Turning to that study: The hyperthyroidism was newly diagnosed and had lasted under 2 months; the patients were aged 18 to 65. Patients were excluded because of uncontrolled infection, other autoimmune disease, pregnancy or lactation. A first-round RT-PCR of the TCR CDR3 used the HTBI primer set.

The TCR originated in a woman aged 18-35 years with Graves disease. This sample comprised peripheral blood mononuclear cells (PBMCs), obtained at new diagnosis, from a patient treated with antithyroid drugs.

CDR3 nucleotide sequence: TGTGCCAGCAGTTTATGGGGGGGACTTGGGGATCAGCCCCAGCATTTT. Its protein is CASSLWGGLGDQPQHF. The chain couples TRBV28 to TRBJ1-5, with D tentatively TRBD1 (5 bases). Looked up from germline, CDR1 is MDHEN and CDR2 is SYDVKM. The V end was cut by 0 bases, the J end by 5 bases, with 14 bases between. The CDR3 sequence is 16 residues long.